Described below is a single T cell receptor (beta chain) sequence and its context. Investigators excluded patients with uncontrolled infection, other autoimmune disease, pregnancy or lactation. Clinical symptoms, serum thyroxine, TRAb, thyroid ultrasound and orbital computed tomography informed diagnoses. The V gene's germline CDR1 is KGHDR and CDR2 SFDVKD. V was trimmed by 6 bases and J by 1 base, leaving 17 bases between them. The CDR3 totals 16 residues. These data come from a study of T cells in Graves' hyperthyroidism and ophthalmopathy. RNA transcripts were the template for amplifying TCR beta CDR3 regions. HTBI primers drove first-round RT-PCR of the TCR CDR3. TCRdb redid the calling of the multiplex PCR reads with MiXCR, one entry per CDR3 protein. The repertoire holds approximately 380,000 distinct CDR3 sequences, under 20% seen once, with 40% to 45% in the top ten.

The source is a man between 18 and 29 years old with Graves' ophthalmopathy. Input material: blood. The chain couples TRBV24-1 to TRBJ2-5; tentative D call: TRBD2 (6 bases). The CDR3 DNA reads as TGTGCCACCAGTCCAACCCCTAGCGATCCCCAAGAGACCCAGTACTTC. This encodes CATSPTPSDPQETQYF.